These 24 T cell receptor beta chains came from one sample sequenced in a study of early T cells in non-severe SARS-CoV-2 infection. TCRdb called the 5' RACE reads again in MiXCR, with one record for every CDR3 protein. The sample gives 70,000 or so distinct CDR3 sequences, around 12% of which show up once; 0.95% to 1.5% is in the top ten. Specimen: whole blood. These receptor sequences come from an adult who was a healthcare worker with PCR-confirmed SARS-CoV-2 infection or an uninfected control (not recorded which).

Ten or more counts support this clonotype. The chain links TRBV7-2 to TRBJ2-1; 11 bases are shared with TRBD1. The CDR3 spans 14 residues. V was clipped by 5 bases and J by 8 bases; unmatched bases: 5. Germline lookup yields CDR1 SGHTA and CDR2 FQGNSA. The DNA of the CDR3 is TGTGCCAGCAGCCCCGGGACAGGGGGATATGAGCAGTTCTTC. Encoded protein: CASSPGTGGYEQFF.

In this sample, this clonotype turned up many times. The chain joins TRBV28 to TRBJ2-1, with 10 bases matching TRBD2. CDR1 MDHEN and CDR2 SYDVKM come from the germline V gene. V lost 6 bases, J lost 10 bases, and 9 bases stayed unmatched. This CDR3 is built from 14 residues. The CDR3 sequence is CASRLAGSNKEQFF. Here the CDR3 DNA reads TGTGCCAGCAGACTAGCGGGGTCAAATAAAGAGCAGTTCTTC. The whole variable domain, filled in from reference TRBV28 and TRBJ2-1, reads DVKVTQSSRYLVKRTGEKVFLECVQDMDHENMFWYRQDPGLGLRLIYFSYDVKMKEKGDIPEGYSVSREKKERFSLILESASTNQTSMYLCASRLAGSNKEQFFGPGTRLTVL.

This clonotype was counted ten times or more. The chain joins TRBV5-1 to TRBJ2-1; 7 bases match TRBD2. The length of the CDR3 is 14 residues. Germline V gene data show CDR1 as SGHRS and CDR2 as YFSETQ. Unmatched junction bases numbered 6, after V lost 2 bases and J lost 7 bases. CDR3 sequence: CASSFGEGVNEQFF. CDR3 in DNA: TGCGCCAGCAGCTTTGGGGAGGGCGTTAATGAGCAGTTCTTC.

At least ten counts were recorded for this clonotype. This rearrangement joins TRBV6-1 to TRBJ2-4; no reliable D call. The V end lost 2 bases, the J end lost 9 bases, and 5 bases lay between the germline ends. The germline CDR1 and CDR2 sequences are MNHNS and SASEGT. The CDR3 contains 11 residues. The CDR3 here is CASSEWTIQYF. CDR3 nucleotide sequence: TGTGCCAGCAGTGAATGGACCATTCAGTACTTC.

This clonotype was recorded at least ten times. The V call is TRBV12-3 or TRBV12-4, the J call TRBJ1-1; D might be TRBD1 (5 bases). The CDR3 is 13 amino acids. The ends were cut back, 4 bases at V and 5 bases at J, with 11 bases in the middle. The chain's CDR3 is CASSSSGITEAFF. CDR3 DNA sequence: TGTGCCAGCAGTTCGTCAGGGATAACTGAAGCTTTCTTT.

This clonotype was observed a few times. The J gene is TRBJ2-1, the V gene TRBV20-1; 10 bases align to TRBD2. With 2 bases clipped from V and 7 bases from J, the junction kept 8 bases outside the gene matches. CDR1 and CDR2 (germline): DFQATT, SNEGSKA (reference sequence). The CDR3 runs 15 residues. CDR3 loop: CSARRPSGRGNEQFF. The CDR3 nucleotides are TGCAGTGCTAGACGCCCTAGCGGGAGAGGAAATGAGCAGTTCTTC.

This clonotype was seen repeatedly, ten times or more. This sequence joins TRBV19 and TRBJ2-2; TRBD1 matches at 8 bases. This CDR3 has 15 amino acids. V was clipped by 1 base and J by 4 bases; unmatched bases: 2. The germline V gene has CDR1 LNHDA and CDR2 SQIVND (reference sequence). The CDR3 DNA reads TGTGCCAGTAGTATAGGGCAGGGGGCCACCGGGGAGCTGTTTTTT. The encoded protein is CASSIGQGATGELFF.

This clonotype showed up many times. This chain uses TRBV20-1 with TRBJ2-3; 8 bases match TRBD2. CDR3 length: 14 amino acids. Germline CDR1 is DFQATT and CDR2 is SNEGSKA (reference sequence). The V gene end was trimmed by 3 bases and the J gene end by 5 bases; junction bases not matched to a gene: 7. CDR3 sequence: CSASPREGGDTQYF. The CDR3 DNA sequence: TGCAGTGCTAGTCCCCGGGAGGGAGGAGATACGCAGTATTTT.

This clonotype showed up many times. The chain employs TRBV5-1 and TRBJ2-2; 9 bases line up with TRBD2. The CDR3 consists of 17 residues. The germline CDR1 and CDR2 sequences are SGHRS and YFSETQ. The trim removed 2 bases at V and 6 bases at J, leaving 11 bases unmatched. CDR3 nucleotide sequence: TGCGCCAGCAGCTTCGGTACAGTAGCGGGAGCGTCCGGGGAGCTGTTTTTT. Its translation: CASSFGTVAGASGELFF.

The table lists this clonotype with many counts. V is TRBV6-5 and J is TRBJ1-2; D ambiguous. This CDR3 contains 15 residues. Trimming left V 0 bases short and J 4 bases short, with 12 bases between. The germline V gene has CDR1 MNHEY and CDR2 SVGAGI. CDR3 in amino acids: CASSYSRRGGYGYTF. The CDR3 DNA sequence: TGTGCCAGCAGTTACTCGAGGCGGGGAGGCTATGGCTACACCTTC.

This clonotype was picked up many times. V is TRBV7-2 and J is TRBJ2-5; TRBD1 matches at 7 bases. The CDR3 extends over 16 amino acids. V dropped 6 bases and J dropped 2; count of bases not matched to a gene: 12. Per the germline V gene, CDR1 is SGHTA and CDR2 is FQGNSA. The CDR3 loop is CASSSSDRVWQETQYF. DNA of the CDR3: TGTGCCAGCAGTTCATCCGACAGGGTCTGGCAAGAGACCCAGTACTTC.

This chain connects TRBV29-1 to TRBJ2-1; TRBD2 matches at 10 bases. Germline V CDR1 and CDR2: SQVTM, ANQGSEA. CDR3 length: 14 residues. J was trimmed by 7 bases and V by 2 bases; bases with no gene match: 5. The CDR3 reads CSVEQLAGYNEQFF. The CDR3 nucleotides are TGCAGCGTTGAACAACTAGCGGGATATAATGAGCAGTTCTTC.

This clonotype occurred many times. The gene calls are TRBV9 and TRBJ2-7; D is unresolved. This CDR3 is 12 amino acids long. Germline loops: CDR1 SGDLS, CDR2 YYNGEE. Trimming pared 0 bases from V and 5 bases from J, leaving 6 bases between. The CDR3 protein is CASSVVEDEQYF. CDR3 nucleotides: TGTGCCAGCAGCGTAGTCGAGGACGAGCAGTACTTC.

J is TRBJ2-1 and V is TRBV7-9; D unresolved. Trimming removed 6 bases from V and 0 bases from J, with 9 bases in between. Germline lookup yields CDR1 SEHNR and CDR2 FQNEAQ (reference sequence). The CDR3 has 14 amino acids. CDR3 coding DNA: TGTGCCAGCAGAAGGACGGACTCCTACAATGAGCAGTTCTTC. Encoded protein: CASRRTDSYNEQFF.

V is TRBV27 and J is TRBJ2-5; D call uncertain. The ends were cut back, 8 bases at V and 0 bases at J, with 10 bases in the middle. The CDR3 has 13 residues. The V gene's germline CDR1 is MNHEY and CDR2 SMNVEV (reference sequence). The CDR3 here is CASLGRDQETQYF. The CDR3, as DNA: TGTGCCAGCCTTGGAAGGGACCAAGAGACCCAGTACTTC.

This clonotype was seen many times. V is TRBV4-1 and J is TRBJ2-3; D is unclear. Germline lookup yields CDR1 MGHRA and CDR2 YSYEKL. CDR3 size: 13 residues. V was trimmed by 1 base and J by 5 bases, leaving 7 bases between them. The CDR3 DNA follows: TGCGCCAGCAGCCAAGGTGATGGAGATACGCAGTATTTT. It specifies CASSQGDGDTQYF.

This clonotype was observed many times. The chain recombines TRBV6-2 or TRBV6-3 with TRBJ2-7; maybe TRBD2 (7 bases). The CDR3 is 14 amino acids. The V end was cut by 7 bases, the J end by 1 base, with 14 bases between. CDR1 and CDR2 from the germline V gene are MNHEY and SVGEGT. The CDR3 region is CASKDEGGSYEQYF. In DNA form, the CDR3 reads TGTGCCAGCAAGGACGAGGGGGGGTCCTACGAGCAGTACTTC.

This clonotype has a handful of counts. This chain connects TRBV6-4 to TRBJ2-2; D is possibly TRBD2 (6 bases). The CDR3 is 15 residues long. V lost 0 bases to trimming and J lost 4 bases, with 9 bases between them. Germline CDR1 reads MRHNA; CDR2 reads SNTAGT. The DNA of the CDR3 is TGTGCCAGCAGTGACTCGTGGCGGGGCACCGGGGAGCTGTTTTTT. This codes for CASSDSWRGTGELFF.

This clonotype has a count of ten or more. The chain joins TRBV20-1 to TRBJ1-4; D unresolved. This CDR3 has 14 residues. The germline CDR1 and CDR2 sequences are DFQATT and SNEGSKA (reference sequence). The germline V and J ends were trimmed by 6 bases and 5 bases, with 16 bases remaining between them. The CDR3 DNA sequence: TGCAGTGCCTCCGTCCCGGGAAGGAATGAAAAACTGTTTTTT. This gives the protein CSASVPGRNEKLFF.

This clonotype was observed many times. The chain links TRBV28 to TRBJ1-3; the D gene is possibly TRBD1 (5 bases). This CDR3 spans 14 amino acids. Germline V CDR1 and CDR2: MDHEN, SYDVKM. V lost 5 bases and J lost 0, with 8 bases in between. The CDR3 nucleotides read TGTGCCAGCAGTCGGGGACGCTCTGGAAACACCATATATTTT. Protein sequence: CASSRGRSGNTIYF.

This clonotype was picked up many times. This chain connects TRBV7-2 to TRBJ2-7, with 12 positions matching TRBD2. V lost 4 bases and J lost 5; bases outside the gene matches: 9. Germline-derived CDR1 and CDR2 are SGHTA and FQGNSA. The CDR3 extends over 16 amino acids. The CDR3, as DNA: TGTGCCAGCAGCTGGCCGACTAGCGGGAGTAAAGACGAGCAGTACTTC. Residues: CASSWPTSGSKDEQYF.

This clonotype was recorded many times. This rearrangement joins TRBV4-3 to TRBJ2-2; a possible D gene is TRBD1 (5 bases). Germline V gene data show CDR1 as LGHNA and CDR2 as YSLEER. V was cut by 5 bases and J by 7 bases, with 8 bases left in between. The CDR3 has 12 residues. The CDR3 DNA follows: TGCGCCAGCAGCGAAGGGGACGGGGAGCTGTTTTTT. As protein: CASSEGDGELFF.

This clonotype came up many times. The chain links TRBV3-1 to TRBJ1-6; D is unclear. The length of the CDR3 is 15 residues. CDR1 and CDR2 (germline): LGHDT, YNNKEL (reference sequence). V shed 1 base and J shed 4 bases, with 8 bases lying between them. The CDR3 DNA reads as TGTGCCAGCAGCCAAGGAAGAGGGTATAATTCACCCCTCCACTTT. Its translation: CASSQGRGYNSPLHF.

At least ten counts were recorded for this clonotype. This chain links TRBV5-1 with TRBJ1-4; D gene ambiguous. This CDR3 spans 13 amino acids. V shed 5 bases and J shed 3 bases, with 8 bases lying between them. Germline V lookup: CDR1 SGHRS, CDR2 YFSETQ. This CDR3 is CASRQGPNEKLFF. CDR3 bases: TGCGCCAGCAGACAAGGACCTAATGAAAAACTGTTTTTT. The full variable domain, with the rest looked up from reference TRBV5-1 and TRBJ1-4, is KAGVTQTPRYLIKTRGQQVTLSCSPISGHRSVSWYQQTPGQGLQFLFEYFSETQRNKGNFPGRFSGRQFSNSRSEMNVSTLELGDSALYLCASRQGPNEKLFFGSGTQLSVL.